These 6 T cell receptor beta chains were sequenced from one sample in a study of tumor-infiltrating lymphocytes in primary liver carcinoma. Taking about 18-32 mg of unsorted bulk tissue, the authors co-extracted RNA and DNA. Synthesis of TCR beta cDNA was carried out from around 500 ng total RNA with a constant-region primer. ARM-PCR, slightly modified, supplied the TCR beta libraries through three nested multiplex PCR rounds. PCR rounds one and two used TRBV1-TRBV30 forward primers with a C-beta reverse primer for 10 cycles each. TCRdb re-called the multiplex PCR reads through MiXCR, storing one row per CDR3 protein. The sample lists 80,000 or so distinct CDR3 sequences, about two thirds occurring once. What was sequenced was liver tumor tissue from sampling region 4. Sample subset: tumor region T4, right-lateral pole. The receptors originated from a woman aged 60-75 years with primary liver carcinoma and hepatitis B virus infection.

A remark on this clonotype: Its ends do not fully match the called genes, so a read error is possible. This chain joins TRBV28 and TRBJ1-5; D is unclear. The CDR3 is made up of 14 amino acids. Germline-derived CDR1 and CDR2 are MDHEN and SYDVKM. In DNA, the CDR3 is TGTGCCAGCAGAAGGGAACGTAGCAATGAGCCCCAGCATTTT. Amino acids: CASRRERSNEPQHF.

Regarding this clonotype: A read error may explain this, as a much larger clone is one base away. The chain joins TRBV30 to TRBJ1-1; no firm D call. V was clipped by 1 base and J by 8 bases, with 14 bases between them. This CDR3 comprises 13 residues. Germline assignment: CDR1 GTSNPN and CDR2 SVGIG (reference sequence). CDR3 loop: CAWSEPVSSEAFF. Here the CDR3 DNA reads TGTGCCTGGAGTGAACCGGTCAGTTCAGAAGCTTTCTTT.

The chain recombines TRBV5-1 with TRBJ2-1; no clear D gene. Germline loops: CDR1 SGHRS, CDR2 YFSETQ. The CDR3 is made up of 14 amino acids. The ends were cut back, 3 bases at V and 4 bases at J, with 11 bases in the middle. The CDR3 is CASSSPELYNEQFF. The CDR3 DNA reads TGCGCCAGCAGCTCCCCCGAACTTTACAATGAGCAGTTCTTC.

This clonotype came up once. The junction does not match germline at one end; this may be a read error. This chain joins TRBV12-3 or TRBV12-4 and TRBJ1-1; tentative D call: TRBD1 (5 bases). The CDR3 runs 12 residues. The CDR3 region is CASSRGLMGAFF. Written as DNA, the CDR3 is TGTGCTAGCAGCCGGGGCCTCATGGGGGCTTTCTTT.

About this clonotype: This CDR3 fails to terminate in the conserved phenylalanine or tryptophan, so it likely reflects a read error. The genes are TRBV6-1 and TRBJ2-7, with 14 nucleotides matching TRBD2. The germline CDR1 and CDR2 sequences are MNHNS and SASEGT. The CDR3 has 16 amino acids. CDR3 amino acids: CASTLGLAGDVYDQYL. DNA for the CDR3: TGTGCCAGCACCCTGGGACTAGCGGGAGACGTCTACGACCAGTACCTC.

Concerning this clonotype itself: One end of the junction does not line up with germline, which may come from a read error. The chain uses TRBV6-5 and TRBJ1-2, with D hard to call. The CDR3 has 15 residues. CDR1 and CDR2 from the germline V gene are MNHEY and SVGAGI. CDR3 protein: CARSYSPDKADGYTF. Written as DNA, the CDR3 is TGTGCCAGGAGTTACTCACCAGACAAAGCAGATGGCTACACCTTT.